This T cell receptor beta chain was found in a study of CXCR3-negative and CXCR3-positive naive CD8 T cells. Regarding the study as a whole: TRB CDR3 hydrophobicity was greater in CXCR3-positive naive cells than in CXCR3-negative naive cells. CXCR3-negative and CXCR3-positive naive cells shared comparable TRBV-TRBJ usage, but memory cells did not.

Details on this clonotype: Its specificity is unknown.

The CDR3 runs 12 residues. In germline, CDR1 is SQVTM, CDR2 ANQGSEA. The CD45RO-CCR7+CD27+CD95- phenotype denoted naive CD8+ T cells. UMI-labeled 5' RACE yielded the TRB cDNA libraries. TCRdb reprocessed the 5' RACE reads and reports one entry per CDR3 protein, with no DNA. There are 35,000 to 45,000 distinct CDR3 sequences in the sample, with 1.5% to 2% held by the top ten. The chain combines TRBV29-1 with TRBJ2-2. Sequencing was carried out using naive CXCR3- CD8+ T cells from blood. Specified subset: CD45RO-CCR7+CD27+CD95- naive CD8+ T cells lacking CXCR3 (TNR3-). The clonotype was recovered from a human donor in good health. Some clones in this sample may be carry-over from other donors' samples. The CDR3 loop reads CSVVRNTGELFF.